This TCR beta chain emerged from a study of T cell responses to AZD1222 COVID-19 vaccine. General study points: The study sampled repertoires only after the peak T cell response. It should be noted that donors were predominantly white British and more often female, and clonal diversity was possibly underestimated. Spike-specific TCR breadth and depth rose after two AZD1222 doses. Vaccine-associated CD4 TCRs ranged over spike, dominating at 160-218 and 743-854.

This CDR3 has 14 amino acids. The germline CDR1 and CDR2 sequences are MNHNS and SASEGT. Trimming pared 7 bases from V and 4 bases from J, leaving 16 bases between. Profiled with immunoSEQ multiplex PCR; TCRdb holds only in-frame clones, not every one. The sample carries under 110,000 clones, around 87% recorded once. A word on this clone: Its cognate antigen is unknown.

Here the sequenced sample was peripheral blood, taken 28 days after the second AZD1222 dose. This TCR came from an adult who received the AZD1222 COVID-19 vaccine. The chain employs TRBV6-1 and TRBJ1-1; D may be TRBD1 (5 bases). The CDR3 nucleotides are TGTGCCAGCACTCAGAGGGGTCGTGTCACTGAAGCTTTCTTT. It encodes CASTQRGRVTEAFF.